A single sample is the source of the 13 T cell receptor beta chains below, sequenced in a study of CD8+ T cells in alopecia areata. Isolated RNA was reverse transcribed into cDNA used as the sequencing template. Clones were sequenced by immunoSEQ multiplex PCR, and TCRdb holds only the in-frame ones, with some missing. Found here are roughly 250,000 clones, around 67% of them singletons; the top ten hold roughly 1.2%. Sequenced material: CD4+ T cells sorted from blood, taken at week 0. The receptors here all came from a human donor with alopecia areata.

The chain has TRBV7-8 and TRBJ2-4; D uncertain. Germline V gene data show CDR1 as SGHVS and CDR2 as FQNEAQ. V was cut by 1 base and J by 2 bases, with 12 bases left in between. The CDR3 contains 16 residues. The CDR3 region has the DNA TGTGCCAGCAGCTTAGGGCAGGACGGAACCAAAAACATTCAGTACTTC. Translation gives CASSLGQDGTKNIQYF.

The chain uses TRBV4-3 and TRBJ1-5, with TRBD1 matching over 8 bases. Trimming removed 0 bases from V and 2 bases from J; junction bases left unmatched: 3. This CDR3 is built from 16 residues. Germline V CDR1 and CDR2: LGHNA, YSLEER. Written as DNA, the CDR3 is TGCGCCAGCAGCCAAGACGCGACAGGGGGCAATCAGCCCCAGCATTTT. Its translation: CASSQDATGGNQPQHF.

This clone was detected a few times. This chain connects TRBV21-1 to TRBJ1-5; the table's D call TRBD1 went unverified against the DNA. TRBV21-1 is designated a pseudogene. The CDR3 has 17 amino acids. The CDR3: CASSKGPDRGLWQPQHF. CDR3 nucleotide sequence: TGTGCCAGCAGCAAAGGACCGGACAGGGGGTTGTGGCAGCCCCAGCATTTT.

This clone was observed once. The V gene is TRBV2, the J gene TRBJ2-5; possible D gene TRBD1, 5 bases. Germline CDR1 and CDR2: SNHLY and FYNNEI. The length of the CDR3 is 16 residues. V was pared by 0 bases and J by 4 bases, with 15 bases between. For the CDR3, the DNA is TGTGCCAGCAGTGAAGCGAGACAGTCGGTGGGAGAGACCCAGTACTTC. Translation gives CASSEARQSVGETQYF.

The chain joins TRBV6-5 to TRBJ1-6; 9 bases fit TRBD1. V shed 2 bases, J shed 7 bases, and the junction held 3 bases outside the gene matches. Germline CDR1 and CDR2: MNHEY and SVGAGI. This CDR3 is 15 amino acids long. The DNA for the CDR3 is TGTGCCAGCAGTTACCGCGGACAGGGGAATTCACCCCTCCACTTT. It specifies CASSYRGQGNSPLHF.

The table lists this clone with a few counts. The chain links TRBV9 to TRBJ2-1, with a possible D match to TRBD2 (6 bases). Trimming removed 4 bases at V and 7 bases at J, with 15 bases between. The CDR3 totals 14 residues. Per the germline V gene, CDR1 is SGDLS and CDR2 is YYNGEE. The CDR3 DNA sequence: TGTGCCAGCAGCACCGGGACGGAGGGGAATGAGCAGTTCTTC. It codes for CASSTGTEGNEQFF.

V usage is TRBV5-6 and J usage is TRBJ1-1; D unclear. V lost 4 bases and J 0 bases, leaving 10 bases between the germline ends. Germline CDR1 and CDR2: SGHDT and YYEEEE. The length of the CDR3 is 14 residues. This CDR3 reads CASSRPHMNTEAFF. The CDR3 coding sequence is TGTGCCAGCAGCCGCCCGCACATGAACACTGAAGCTTTCTTT. The variable domain in full, with the rest retrieved from reference TRBV5-6 and TRBJ1-1, is DAGVTQSPTHLIKTRGQQVTLRCSPKSGHDTVSWYQQALGQGPQFIFQYYEEEERQRGNFPDRFSGHQFPNYSSELNVNALLLGDSALYLCASSRPHMNTEAFFGQGTRLTVV.

The chain joins TRBV5-1 to TRBJ1-4; maybe TRBD1 (5 bases). The ends were cut back, 5 bases at V and 8 bases at J, with 13 bases in the middle. The CDR3 sequence is 13 residues long. Germline V gives CDR1 SGHRS, CDR2 YFSETQ. CDR3 loop: CASSSWDSEKLFF. CDR3 bases: TGCGCCAGCAGTTCCTGGGACTCAGAAAAACTGTTTTTT.

V usage is TRBV29-1 and J usage is TRBJ2-3, with a possible D match to TRBD2 (6 bases). Germline V CDR1 and CDR2: SQVTM, ANQGSEA. V was trimmed by 4 bases and J by 4 bases, leaving 15 bases between them. The CDR3 consists of 14 residues. CDR3 nucleotides: TGCAGCGTTGCAGGGAGGCGGGGCCCAGATACGCAGTATTTT. Translated: CSVAGRRGPDTQYF.

The CDR3 is CASNRGIQETQYF. The CDR3, as DNA: TGTGCCAGCAACCGCGGGATCCAAGAGACCCAGTACTTC. The V and J genes are TRBV6-5 and TRBJ2-5; tentatively, D is TRBD2 (6 bases). The germline V gene has CDR1 MNHEY and CDR2 SVGAGI. The CDR3 length is 13 residues. Trimming removed 7 bases from V and 1 base from J, with 10 bases in between.

The gene calls are TRBV2 and TRBJ2-6; no firm D call. The CDR3 is 15 residues long. V lost 10 bases, J lost 3 bases, and 16 bases lay in between. The germline gives CDR1 SNHLY, CDR2 FYNNEI. CDR3: CANREVGRGANVLTF. The DNA for the CDR3 is TGTGCCAACAGAGAGGTTGGGCGTGGGGCCAACGTCCTGACTTTC.

The chain is built from TRBV15 and TRBJ2-7; D not resolved. This CDR3 comprises 14 residues. CDR1 LNHNV and CDR2 YYDKDF come from the germline V gene (reference sequence). Trimming cost V 3 bases and J 0 bases, with 9 bases left between them. The CDR3 DNA reads TGTGCCACCAGCAGGGAGCCCTTCTCCTACGAGCAGTACTTC. This codes for CATSREPFSYEQYF.

The chain recombines TRBV6-1 with TRBJ1-5; D is undetermined. The germline V and J ends were trimmed by 5 bases and 11 bases, with 13 bases remaining between them. CDR3 length: 12 amino acids. Germline V gene data show CDR1 as MNHNS and CDR2 as SASEGT. CDR3 nucleotides: TGTGCCAGCAGTAGACCACGTCATGCCCAGCATTTT. This sequence encodes CASSRPRHAQHF.